Below, one T cell receptor beta chain is given with its context. Antigen unknown. Repertoires were generated with immunoSEQ multiplex PCR, while TCRdb's copy carries only in-frame clones and drops some. This repertoire shows around 640,000 clones, approximately 96% found once; its top ten account for roughly 0.1%. Naivety among CD8 cells was defined by CD45RO negativity and positive CCR7 selection, thereby excluding terminally differentiated effector memory CD45RA+ cells. The germline V gene encodes CDR1 SNHLY and CDR2 FYNNEI. V lost 6 bases and J lost 3; bases outside the gene matches: 17. The CDR3 is 20 residues long. The record originates from a study of shared clonotypes between healthy human individuals. Notes on the study in general: Only blood samples were collected, and tissue repertoires likely differ.

The sequenced material came from naive CD8+ T cells sorted from blood. The V call is TRBV2, the J call TRBJ1-4, with TRBD1 matching 12 bases. The origin of this receptor is a woman younger than 45 in good health. This CDR3 reads CASRQAYTSGTGGPNEKLFF. The CDR3 nucleotides read TGTGCCAGCAGGCAAGCCTATACCTCCGGGACAGGGGGCCCTAATGAAAAACTGTTTTTT. The complete variable domain, with remaining parts taken from reference TRBV2 and TRBJ1-4, reads EPEVTQTPSHQVTQMGQEVILRCVPISNHLYFYWYRQILGQKVEFLVSFYNNEISEKSEIFDDQFSVERPDGSNFTLKIRSTKLEDSAMYFCASRQAYTSGTGGPNEKLFFGSGTQLSVL.